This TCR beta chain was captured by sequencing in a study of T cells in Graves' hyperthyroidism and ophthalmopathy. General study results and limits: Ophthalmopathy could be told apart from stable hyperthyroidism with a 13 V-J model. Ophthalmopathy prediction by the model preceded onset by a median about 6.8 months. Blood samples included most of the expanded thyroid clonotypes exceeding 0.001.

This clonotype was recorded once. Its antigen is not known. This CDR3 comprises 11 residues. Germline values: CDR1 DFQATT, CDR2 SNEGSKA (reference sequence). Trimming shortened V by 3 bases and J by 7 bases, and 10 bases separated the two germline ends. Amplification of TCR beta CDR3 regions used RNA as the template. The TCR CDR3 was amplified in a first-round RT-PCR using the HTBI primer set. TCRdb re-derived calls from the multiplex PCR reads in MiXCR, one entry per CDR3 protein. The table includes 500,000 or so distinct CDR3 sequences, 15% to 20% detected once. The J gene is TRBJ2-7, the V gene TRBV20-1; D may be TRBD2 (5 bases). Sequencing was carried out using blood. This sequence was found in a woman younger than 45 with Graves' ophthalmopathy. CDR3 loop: CSASISGEQYF. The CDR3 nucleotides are TGCAGTGCTAGTATCTCGGGGGAGCAGTACTTC.